This record looks at one T cell receptor beta chain sequence and its context. The antigen is not known. These data belong to a study of CD8 T cells in ankylosing spondylitis. Study conclusions and caveats: Within ankylosing spondylitis blood, a TCR beta motif made up of seven or eight highly homologous variants appeared to be characteristic.

CDR3 length equals 14 residues. Germline CDR1 MDHEN, CDR2 SYDVKM. After removal of 6 bases from V and 10 bases from J, the junction contained 9 bases not matched to a gene. TCRdb re-called the 5' RACE reads through MiXCR, storing one row per CDR3 protein. The data hold about 440,000 distinct CDR3 sequences, with about a sixth observed a single time. The clonotype comes from a male donor with ankylosing spondylitis. Sequenced input: blood, either unsorted or a sorted T cell fraction (not recorded which). The chain employs TRBV28 and TRBJ2-1; 10 nucleotides align to TRBD1. The CDR3 sequence: CASSGTGVRPEQFF. DNA of the CDR3: TGTGCCAGCAGCGGGACAGGGGTCAGACCCGAGCAGTTCTTC.